The subject of this entry is one T cell receptor beta chain. Antigen unknown. This entry is derived from a study of graft-versus-host responses after intestinal transplantation. General study results and limits: Early post-transplant HvG declines tracked with peak circulating GvH clone levels. Present in recipient marrow, GvH clones included some that appeared first in ileum or blood.

V trimming: 1 base; J trimming: 2 bases; junction bases outside the gene matches: 8. The CDR3 is made up of 18 amino acids. Germline V lookup: CDR1 KGHSH, CDR2 LQKENI. Generated by immunoSEQ multiplex PCR, the TCRdb table keeps only in-frame clones and is missing some. Of about 51,000 clones in the sample, 89% are singletons; the top ten hold 0.5% to 0.65%. J is TRBJ1-5 and V is TRBV18, with 10 bases that match TRBD1. Sample: unstimulated CD4+ T cells sorted from spleen or lymph node cells, taken before transplant. The clonotype comes from a human donor who was the organ donor for an intestinal transplant. CDR3 loop: CASSPLAAGTGGNQPQHF. The CDR3 DNA sequence: TGTGCCAGCTCACCACTAGCAGCCGGGACAGGGGGCAATCAGCCCCAGCATTTT. Complete variable domain (other parts from reference TRBV18 and TRBJ1-5): NAGVMQNPRHLVRRRGQEARLRCSPMKGHSHVYWYRQLPEEGLKFMVYLQKENIIDESGMPKERFSAEFPKEGPSILRIQQVVRGDSAAYFCASSPLAAGTGGNQPQHFGDGTRLSIL.